This paragraph reports one T cell receptor (beta chain). Clones were read by immunoSEQ multiplex PCR, and TCRdb kept only the in-frame ones, dropping some. The profile shows about 640,000 clones, about two thirds of them singletons. The sample belongs to a study of shared clonotypes between healthy human individuals. At the level of the study: Aged 18 to 49, the donors were a couple of women and three men.

The source of this sequence is a woman aged 25 to 45 in good health. What was sequenced was memory CD4+ T cells sorted from blood. Subset given: CD45RA-negative fraction.

CDR3 amino acids: CASSLGGSAPGTQYF. In nucleotides, the CDR3 is TGTGCCAGCAGCTTGGGCGGTAGCGCCCCGGGGACCCAGTACTTC. The rearrangement uses TRBV5-4 and TRBJ2-5; tentative D call: TRBD2 (5 bases). The CDR3 is made up of 15 amino acids. Germline CDR1 and CDR2: SGHNT and YYREEE (reference sequence). V was trimmed by 0 bases and J by 7 bases, leaving 16 bases between them.